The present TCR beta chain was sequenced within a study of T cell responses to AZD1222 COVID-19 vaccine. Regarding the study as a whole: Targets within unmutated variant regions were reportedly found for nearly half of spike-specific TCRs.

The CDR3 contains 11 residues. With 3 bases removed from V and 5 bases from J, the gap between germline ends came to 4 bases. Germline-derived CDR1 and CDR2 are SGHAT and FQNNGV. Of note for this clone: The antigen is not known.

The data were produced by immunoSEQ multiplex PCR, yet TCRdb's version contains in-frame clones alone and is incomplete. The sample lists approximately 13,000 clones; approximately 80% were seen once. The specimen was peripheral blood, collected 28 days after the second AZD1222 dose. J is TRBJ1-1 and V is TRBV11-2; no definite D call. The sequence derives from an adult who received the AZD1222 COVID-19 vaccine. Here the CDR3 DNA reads TGTGCCAGCAGCTTCCATACTGAAGCTTTCTTT. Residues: CASSFHTEAFF.